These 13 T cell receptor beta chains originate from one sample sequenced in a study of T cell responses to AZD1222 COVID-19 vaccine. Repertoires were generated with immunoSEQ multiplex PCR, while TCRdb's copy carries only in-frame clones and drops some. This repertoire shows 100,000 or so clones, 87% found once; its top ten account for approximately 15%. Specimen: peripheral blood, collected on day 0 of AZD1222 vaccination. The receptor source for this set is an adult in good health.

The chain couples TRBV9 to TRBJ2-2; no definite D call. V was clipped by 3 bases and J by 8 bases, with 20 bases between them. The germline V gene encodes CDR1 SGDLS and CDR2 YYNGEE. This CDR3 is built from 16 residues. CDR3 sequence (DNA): TGTGCCAGCAGCGCCCAGAGCCCGATACGAGCAGGGGAGCTGTTTTTT. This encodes CASSAQSPIRAGELFF.

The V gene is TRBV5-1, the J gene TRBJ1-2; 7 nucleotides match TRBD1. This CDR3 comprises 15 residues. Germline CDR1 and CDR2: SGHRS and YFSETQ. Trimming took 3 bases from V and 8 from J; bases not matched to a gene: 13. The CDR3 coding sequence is TGCGCCAGCAGCTCCCAGACAGGGACGTCTAGGGGCTACACCTTC. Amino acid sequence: CASSSQTGTSRGYTF.

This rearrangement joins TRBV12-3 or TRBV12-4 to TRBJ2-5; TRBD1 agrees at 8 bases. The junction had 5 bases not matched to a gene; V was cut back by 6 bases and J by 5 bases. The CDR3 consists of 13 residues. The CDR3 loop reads CASRQGVRETQYF. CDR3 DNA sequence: TGTGCCAGCAGACAGGGGGTCAGGGAGACCCAGTACTTC.

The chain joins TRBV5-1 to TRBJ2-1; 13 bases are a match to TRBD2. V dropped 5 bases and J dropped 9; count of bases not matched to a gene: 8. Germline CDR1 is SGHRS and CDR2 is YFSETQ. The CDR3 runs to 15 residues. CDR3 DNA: TGCGCCAGCAGACTAAGACTAGCGGGAGGCAGTGAGCAGTTCTTC. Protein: CASRLRLAGGSEQFF.

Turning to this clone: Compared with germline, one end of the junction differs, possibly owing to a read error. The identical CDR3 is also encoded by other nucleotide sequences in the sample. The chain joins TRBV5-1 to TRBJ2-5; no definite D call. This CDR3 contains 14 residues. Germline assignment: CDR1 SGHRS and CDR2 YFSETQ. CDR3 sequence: CASSRTPAQETQYF. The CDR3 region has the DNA TGCGCCAGCAGCAGGACGCCTGCCCAAGAGACCCAATACTTC. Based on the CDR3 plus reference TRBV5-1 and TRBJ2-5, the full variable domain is KAGVTQTPRYLIKTRGQQVTLSCSPISGHRSVSWYQQTPGQGLQFLFEYFSETQRNKGNFPGRFSGRQFSNSRSEMNVSTLELGDSALYLCASSRTPAQETQYFGPGTRLLVL.

CDR3 residues: CASSFWDGYTF. The CDR3 DNA follows: TGTGCCAGCAGTTTCTGGGATGGCTACACCTTC. The chain employs TRBV12-3 or TRBV12-4 and TRBJ1-2; D not certain. CDR3 length equals 11 residues. Deletions cut 3 bases from V and 6 bases from J, with 5 bases between.

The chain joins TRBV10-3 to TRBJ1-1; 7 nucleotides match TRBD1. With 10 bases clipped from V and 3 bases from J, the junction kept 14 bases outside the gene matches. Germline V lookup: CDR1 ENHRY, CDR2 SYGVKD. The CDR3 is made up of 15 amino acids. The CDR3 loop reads CATCDPGGLDTEAFF. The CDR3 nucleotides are TGTGCCACCTGCGATCCAGGGGGGTTGGACACTGAAGCTTTCTTT.

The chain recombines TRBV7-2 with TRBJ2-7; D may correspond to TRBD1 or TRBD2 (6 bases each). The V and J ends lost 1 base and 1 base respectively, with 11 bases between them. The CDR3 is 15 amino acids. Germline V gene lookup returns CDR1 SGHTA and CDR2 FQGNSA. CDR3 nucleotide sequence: TGTGCCAGCAGCTTAGGGGGGGCAAGGTCCTACGAGCAGTACTTC. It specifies CASSLGGARSYEQYF.

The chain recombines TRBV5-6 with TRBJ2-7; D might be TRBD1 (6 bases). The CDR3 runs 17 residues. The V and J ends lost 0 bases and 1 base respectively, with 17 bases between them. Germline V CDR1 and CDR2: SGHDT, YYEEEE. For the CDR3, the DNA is TGTGCCAGCAGCTTGGTCGGGACAACCAAAAATTCCTACGAGCAGTACTTC. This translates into CASSLVGTTKNSYEQYF.

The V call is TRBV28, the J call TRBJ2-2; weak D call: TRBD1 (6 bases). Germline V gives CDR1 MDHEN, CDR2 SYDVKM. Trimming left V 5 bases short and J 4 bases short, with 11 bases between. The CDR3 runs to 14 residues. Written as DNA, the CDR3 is TGTGCCAGCAGTCTCGACAGGCTCACCGGGGAGCTGTTTTTT. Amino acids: CASSLDRLTGELFF.

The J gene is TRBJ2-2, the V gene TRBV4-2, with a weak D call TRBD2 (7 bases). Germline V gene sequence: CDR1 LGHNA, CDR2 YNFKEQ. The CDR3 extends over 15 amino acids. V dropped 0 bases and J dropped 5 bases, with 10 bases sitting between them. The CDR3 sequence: CASSQEGGPTGELFF. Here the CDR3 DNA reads TGTGCCAGCAGCCAAGAGGGGGGGCCTACCGGGGAGCTGTTTTTT.

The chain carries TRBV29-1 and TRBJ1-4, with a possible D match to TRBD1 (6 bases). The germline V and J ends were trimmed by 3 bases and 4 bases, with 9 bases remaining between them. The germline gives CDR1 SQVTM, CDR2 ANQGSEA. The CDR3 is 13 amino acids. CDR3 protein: CSVEDSINEKLFF. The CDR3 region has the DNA TGCAGCGTTGAGGACAGTATTAATGAAAAACTGTTTTTT.

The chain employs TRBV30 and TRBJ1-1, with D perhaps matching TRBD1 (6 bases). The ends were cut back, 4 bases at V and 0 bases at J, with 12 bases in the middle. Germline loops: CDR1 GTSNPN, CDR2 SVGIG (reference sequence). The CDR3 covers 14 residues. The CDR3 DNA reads TGTGCCTGGAAAACAGGGCCCATGAACACTGAAGCTTTCTTT. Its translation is CAWKTGPMNTEAFF.